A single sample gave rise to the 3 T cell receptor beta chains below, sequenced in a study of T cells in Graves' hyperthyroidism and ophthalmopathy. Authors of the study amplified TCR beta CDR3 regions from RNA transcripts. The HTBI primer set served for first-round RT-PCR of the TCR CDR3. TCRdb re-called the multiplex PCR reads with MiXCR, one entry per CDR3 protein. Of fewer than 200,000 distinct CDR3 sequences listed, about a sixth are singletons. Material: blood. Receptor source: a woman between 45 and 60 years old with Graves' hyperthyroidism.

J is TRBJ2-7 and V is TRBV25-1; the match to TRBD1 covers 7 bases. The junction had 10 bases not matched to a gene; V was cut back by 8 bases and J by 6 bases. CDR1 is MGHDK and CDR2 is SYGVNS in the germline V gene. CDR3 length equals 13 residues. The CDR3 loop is CASSGTEDVEQYF. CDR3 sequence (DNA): TGTGCCAGCTCCGGGACAGAGGATGTCGAGCAGTACTTC.

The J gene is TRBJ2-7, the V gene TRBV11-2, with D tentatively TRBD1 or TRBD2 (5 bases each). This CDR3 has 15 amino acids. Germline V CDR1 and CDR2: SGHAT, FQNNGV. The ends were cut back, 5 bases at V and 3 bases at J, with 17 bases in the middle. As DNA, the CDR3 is TGTGCCAGCAGCGCTCTAGGGATGAGGGGCTACGAGCAGTACTTC. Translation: CASSALGMRGYEQYF.

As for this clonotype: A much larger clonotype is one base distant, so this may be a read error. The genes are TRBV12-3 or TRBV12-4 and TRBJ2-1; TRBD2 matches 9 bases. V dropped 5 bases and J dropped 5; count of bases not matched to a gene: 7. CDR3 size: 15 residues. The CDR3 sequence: CASSAGGPDDNEQFF. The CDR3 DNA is TGTGCCAGCAGTGCGGGGGGGCCTGACGACAATGAGCAGTTCTTC.